The sequence of this T cell receptor (beta chain) was determined in a study of blood T cell repertoires in COVID-19 (dated by TCRdb to 2020 to 2021). Some background on the complete study: Collaborator samples came from the United States, Italy and Spain and covered acute and convalescent phases of COVID-19. HLA class I and class II types, where available, came from metadata supplied by the sample provider rather than from assay-based typing. The repertoires were released in a freely available public database intended as a resource for research on the immune response to SARS-CoV-2. The material from the prospective study consisted of cDNA or gDNA derived from T cells, B-cell-depleted T cells, or PBMCs. Nearly every sample came with metadata listing a de-identified subject ID, COVID-19 status, age in years and sex. Deeply sampled blood TCRbeta repertoires from subjects exposed to, actively infected with, or recovered from COVID-19 were included in the dataset. The samples were drawn from two sources: the first 160 participants of the ongoing ImmuneRACE study, and some 1,300 subjects contributed by 6 global collaborators. On the study overall, not on this receptor specifically: The amount of clinical and demographic metadata varied by source and participant and was provided uncurated.

Participants in the prospective study were enrolled through a virtual design, were aged roughly 18 to 100 years, and lived in some 24 United States geographic areas. In the prospective study, cohorts were assigned on the basis of participant-reported clinical history obtained from a screening survey and a study questionnaire. ImmuneRACE Cohort 3 recovered participants were defined by two consecutive negative NP/OP PCR tests, healthcare professional clearance, or symptom resolution. In the prospective study, mobile phlebotomists collected whole blood, serum and a nasopharyngeal or oropharyngeal swab from each participant. Additional blood draws and questionnaires over an approximately two-month period could optionally be provided by prospective study participants. Prospective study blood samples were shipped either frozen or at room temperature before DNA extraction. TCRbeta CDR3 regions were amplified from genomic DNA by means of the immunoSEQ Assay, a bias-controlled multiplex PCR. In the original analysis: The number of nucleated cells in each sample was estimated by amplification of reference gene primers within the assay. Sequence reads were collapsed and filtered to measure the absolute abundance of every unique TCRbeta CDR3 rearrangement. Productive Simpson clonality was computed per sample as the square root of Simpson's diversity index over productive rearrangements. In its TCRdb copy, this immuneACCESS table keeps in-frame sequences only and misses some clones. Where compared with another copy, unresolved V genes explain less than half of these, and the others have no known cause. That table furnishes V, J and clone size, whereas the DNA furnished D and trimming. Recorded for this sample are around 140,000 clones; approximately 87% of them occurred a single time. Of the sample, about 11% is held by the ten largest clones.

This clone was seen only once. The specificity of this receptor is unknown. No base quality information exists; no much larger clone differs at one position. The germline V gene specifies SGHRS as CDR1 and YFSETQ as CDR2. The CDR3 goes from the cysteine to the phenylalanine over 15 residues. Here the CDR3 DNA is all that survives: 45 bases in frame from base 1. V was cut back by 0 bases and J by 0 bases, leaving a gap of 8 bases between them. The sequencing sample was made of PBMCs or T cells enriched from blood (not recorded which). Recombination joined TRBV5-1 with TRBJ2-3, with the D gene too uncertain to name. This receptor was taken from a man aged 55 to 70 who had recovered from COVID-19. The DNA is as follows: TGCGCCAGCAGCTTGGGTCGGTTTAGCACAGATACGCAGTATTTT. Its protein reads: CASSLGRFSTDTQYF.